The rows below give T cell receptor beta chains drawn from one sample of a study of blood T cell repertoires in COVID-19. The assay was immunoSEQ multiplex PCR, and TCRdb's table has in-frame clones only and misses some. The sample holds 150,000 to 200,000 clones; roughly 77% are singletons and the top ten take approximately 10%. Sample: peripheral blood. These receptors were collected from a human donor in a cohort sampled during active COVID-19. The CDR3 runs from the conserved cysteine through the conserved F or W. The D gene is left open where the match is weak. Rows may omit the clone size; those that give it use once, few, many or a size class.

d_call: TRBD2
j_call: TRBJ2-1
clone_size: -
v_call: TRBV5-1
cdr3_nt: TGCGCCAGCAGCTTGGATCAGCGGGGGGGCTTCTATGAGCAGTTCTTC
cdr3_aa: CASSLDQRGGFYEQFF

d_call: -
j_call: TRBJ2-5
clone_size: -
v_call: TRBV19
cdr3_nt: TGTGCCAGTAGCAGGATACAAGAGACCCAGTACTTC
cdr3_aa: CASSRIQETQYF

d_call: -
j_call: TRBJ2-7
clone_size: -
v_call: TRBV4-3
cdr3_nt: TGCGCCAGCAGCCCGACCGCAGGGGGGTCCTACGAGCAGTACTTC
cdr3_aa: CASSPTAGGSYEQYF

d_call: -
j_call: TRBJ2-3
clone_size: -
v_call: TRBV7-8
cdr3_nt: TGTGCCAGCAGCCGAGACAGGAGCACAGATACGCAGTATTTT
cdr3_aa: CASSRDRSTDTQYF

d_call: -
j_call: TRBJ1-5
clone_size: -
v_call: TRBV28
cdr3_nt: TGTGCCAGCAGTTTGGACAGTAATCAGCCCCAGCATTTT
cdr3_aa: CASSLDSNQPQHF

d_call: -
j_call: TRBJ2-6
clone_size: -
v_call: TRBV9
cdr3_nt: TGTGCCAGCAGCCCCTACTCTGGGGCCAACGTCCTGACTTTC
cdr3_aa: CASSPYSGANVLTF

d_call: TRBD1
j_call: TRBJ1-2
clone_size: -
v_call: TRBV7-2
cdr3_nt: TGTGCCAGCAGCTTAGCGCAGGGGGCATATGGCTACACCTTC
cdr3_aa: CASSLAQGAYGYTF

d_call: TRBD2
j_call: TRBJ2-1
clone_size: -
v_call: TRBV4-1
cdr3_nt: TGCGCCAGCAGCCTCCGCTGGACTAGCGGGGGGCGCAATGAGCAGTTCTTC
cdr3_aa: CASSLRWTSGGRNEQFF

d_call: -
j_call: TRBJ2-7
clone_size: -
v_call: TRBV9
cdr3_nt: TGTGCCAGCAGCGTAGCGGCAGCTAGCTCCTACGAGCAGTACTTC
cdr3_aa: CASSVAAASSYEQYF

d_call: -
j_call: TRBJ1-6
clone_size: -
v_call: TRBV30
cdr3_nt: TGTGCCTGGAGTGTAATGTCGGGTGCAAATTCACCCCTCCACTTT
cdr3_aa: CAWSVMSGANSPLHF

d_call: -
j_call: TRBJ1-1
clone_size: -
v_call: TRBV2
cdr3_nt: TGTGCCAGCCGAGGAGATCAAACTGAAGCTTTCTTT
cdr3_aa: CASRGDQTEAFF

d_call: TRBD1
j_call: TRBJ1-2
clone_size: -
v_call: TRBV29-1
cdr3_nt: TGCAGCGTTGAGACAGGGGGAAGGAACTATGGCTACACCTTC
cdr3_aa: CSVETGGRNYGYTF

d_call: TRBD1
j_call: TRBJ1-3
clone_size: -
v_call: TRBV4-3
cdr3_nt: TGCGCCAGCAGCCAAGATTTCGGTCGGGACAGCCTATTCTCTGGAAACACCATATATTTT
cdr3_aa: CASSQDFGRDSLFSGNTIYF

d_call: TRBD2
j_call: TRBJ2-1
clone_size: -
v_call: TRBV7-3
cdr3_nt: TGTGCCAGCAGCTCGGGGGGGAATGAGCAGTTCTTC
cdr3_aa: CASSSGGNEQFF

d_call: TRBD2
j_call: TRBJ2-3
clone_size: -
v_call: TRBV5-4
cdr3_nt: TGTGCCAGCAGAAGGGCGGGGGTTAGCACAGATACGCAGTATTTT
cdr3_aa: CASRRAGVSTDTQYF

d_call: -
j_call: TRBJ2-1
clone_size: -
v_call: TRBV6-5
cdr3_nt: TGTGCCAGCAGTTACTCGGTCCAGAATGAGCAGTTCTTC
cdr3_aa: CASSYSVQNEQFF

d_call: -
j_call: TRBJ2-6
clone_size: -
v_call: TRBV30
cdr3_nt: TGTGCCTGGAGCGGAGACTCTGGGGCCAACGTCCTGACTTTC
cdr3_aa: CAWSGDSGANVLTF

d_call: -
j_call: TRBJ2-2
clone_size: -
v_call: TRBV5-1
cdr3_nt: TGCGCCAGCAGCTTGGGGGGCTTGAACACCGGGGAGCTGTTTTTT
cdr3_aa: CASSLGGLNTGELFF

d_call: -
j_call: TRBJ1-4
clone_size: -
v_call: TRBV5-5
cdr3_nt: TGTGCCAGCAGCGCACGACGGGCCCAGGGATATGCAACTAATGAAAAACTGTTTTTT
cdr3_aa: CASSARRAQGYATNEKLFF

d_call: TRBD2
j_call: TRBJ2-3
clone_size: few
v_call: TRBV5-6
cdr3_nt: TGTGCCAGCAGCCCGATGACTAGCGGGGCGGGGGTAGATACGCAGTATTTT
cdr3_aa: CASSPMTSGAGVDTQYF

d_call: TRBD2
j_call: TRBJ2-7
clone_size: -
v_call: TRBV15
cdr3_nt: TGTGCCACCAGCGCGGGGGGATCCTACGAGCAGTACTTC
cdr3_aa: CATSAGGSYEQYF

d_call: -
j_call: TRBJ1-2
clone_size: -
v_call: TRBV4-3
cdr3_nt: TGCGCCAGCAGCCAAGAGTGGAGTTCTAACTATGGCTACACCTTC
cdr3_aa: CASSQEWSSNYGYTF

d_call: TRBD2
j_call: TRBJ2-1
clone_size: -
v_call: TRBV18
cdr3_nt: TGTGCCAGCTCACCACCCAAGCGGGAGGGCTACAATGAGCAGTTCTTC
cdr3_aa: CASSPPKREGYNEQFF

d_call: -
j_call: TRBJ2-4
clone_size: -
v_call: TRBV6-2/TRBV6-3
cdr3_nt: TGTGCCAGCAGTTACTCAGCGGAGGGAACCAAAAACATTCAGTACTTC
cdr3_aa: CASSYSAEGTKNIQYF

d_call: TRBD1
j_call: TRBJ1-1
clone_size: -
v_call: TRBV5-1
cdr3_nt: TGCGCCAGCAGCTTGGGGACGGGACAGGCGGACACTGAAGCTTTCTTT
cdr3_aa: CASSLGTGQADTEAFF

d_call: -
j_call: TRBJ1-1
clone_size: few
v_call: TRBV28
cdr3_nt: TGTGCCAGCAGTTATGGCAAAAACACTGAAGCTTTCTTT
cdr3_aa: CASSYGKNTEAFF

d_call: TRBD2
j_call: TRBJ2-7
clone_size: -
v_call: TRBV27
cdr3_nt: TGTGCCAGCAGTTCCGGGACTAGCGGGTCCTACGAGCAGTACTTC
cdr3_aa: CASSSGTSGSYEQYF

d_call: -
j_call: TRBJ1-3
clone_size: -
v_call: TRBV11-2
cdr3_nt: TGTGCCAGCAGCTTAGGCCAGTCAAGGGGCACCATATATTTT
cdr3_aa: CASSLGQSRGTIYF

d_call: -
j_call: TRBJ1-2
clone_size: -
v_call: TRBV4-3
cdr3_nt: TGCGCCAGCAGCCAAGAAGCGGGCTTCAACTATGGCTACACCTTC
cdr3_aa: CASSQEAGFNYGYTF

d_call: -
j_call: TRBJ2-1
clone_size: -
v_call: TRBV6-2/TRBV6-3
cdr3_nt: TGTGCCAGCGGTTATAGCTCTGAGCAGTTCTTC
cdr3_aa: CASGYSSEQFF

d_call: TRBD1
j_call: TRBJ1-2
clone_size: -
v_call: TRBV3-1/TRBV3-2
cdr3_nt: TGTGCCAGCAGCCGGGGGACAGGGTATGGCTACACCTTC
cdr3_aa: CASSRGTGYGYTF

d_call: TRBD2
j_call: TRBJ2-2
clone_size: -
v_call: TRBV7-3
cdr3_nt: TGTGCCAGCAGCTCGACCGGGGGGATGAACACCGGGGAGCTGTTTTTT
cdr3_aa: CASSSTGGMNTGELFF

d_call: -
j_call: TRBJ2-5
clone_size: -
v_call: TRBV6-2/TRBV6-3
cdr3_nt: TGTGCCAGCAGTTACTCCAGGATTAGGGAGACCCAGTACTTC
cdr3_aa: CASSYSRIRETQYF

d_call: -
j_call: TRBJ1-5
clone_size: few
v_call: TRBV16
cdr3_nt: TGTGCCAGCCGGGGGAGCAATCAGCCCCAGCATTTT
cdr3_aa: CASRGSNQPQHF

d_call: -
j_call: TRBJ2-3
clone_size: -
v_call: TRBV14
cdr3_nt: TGTGCCAGCCGAAGGGGGAAGGGGGGCACAGATACGCAGTATTTT
cdr3_aa: CASRRGKGGTDTQYF

d_call: -
j_call: TRBJ2-1
clone_size: many
v_call: TRBV7-6
cdr3_nt: TGTGCCAGCAGCTTAGGTCCGAGCTCCTACAATGAGCAGTTCTTC
cdr3_aa: CASSLGPSSYNEQFF

d_call: TRBD1
j_call: TRBJ2-2
clone_size: few
v_call: TRBV9
cdr3_nt: TGTGCCAGCAGCGCGGACAGGCCTGGTTACGGCGGGGAGCTGTTTTTT
cdr3_aa: CASSADRPGYGGELFF

d_call: -
j_call: TRBJ2-7
clone_size: -
v_call: TRBV7-7
cdr3_nt: TGTGCCAGCAGTCTGGGCGGGGCTAGCGAGCAGTACTTC
cdr3_aa: CASSLGGASEQYF

d_call: TRBD2
j_call: TRBJ2-3
clone_size: -
v_call: TRBV6-5
cdr3_nt: TGTGCCAGCAGCCTAGCTAGCGGTAGCACAGATACGCAGTATTTT
cdr3_aa: CASSLASGSTDTQYF

d_call: TRBD1
j_call: TRBJ1-6
clone_size: few
v_call: TRBV5-1
cdr3_nt: TGCGCCAGCAGTGGGACAGGGAATTCACCCCTCCACTTT
cdr3_aa: CASSGTGNSPLHF

d_call: TRBD1
j_call: TRBJ1-1
clone_size: -
v_call: TRBV7-9
cdr3_nt: TGTGCCAGCAGCTCCCGGGACAGGGAAACTGAAGCTTTCTTT
cdr3_aa: CASSSRDRETEAFF

d_call: -
j_call: TRBJ2-5
clone_size: -
v_call: TRBV28
cdr3_nt: TGTGCCACCCTGGGGGGATATGAGACCCAGTACTTC
cdr3_aa: CATLGGYETQYF

d_call: -
j_call: TRBJ1-5
clone_size: -
v_call: TRBV30
cdr3_nt: TGTGCCTGGACCGGCGGGCCTCCGAATCAGCCCCAGCATTTT
cdr3_aa: CAWTGGPPNQPQHF

d_call: -
j_call: TRBJ2-4
clone_size: -
v_call: TRBV5-4
cdr3_nt: TGTGCCACCTGGAGGGATGCTCAGTACTTC
cdr3_aa: CATWRDAQYF

d_call: -
j_call: TRBJ2-7
clone_size: -
v_call: TRBV19
cdr3_nt: TGTGCCAGTAGTATGGGGCCCGCCCCTAGCTCCTACGAGCAGTACTTC
cdr3_aa: CASSMGPAPSSYEQYF

d_call: TRBD2
j_call: TRBJ2-5
clone_size: -
v_call: TRBV28
cdr3_nt: TGTGCCAGCAGTGTAACTAGAGCGGGGGGAGGGGAGACCCAGTACTTC
cdr3_aa: CASSVTRAGGGETQYF

d_call: -
j_call: TRBJ1-4
clone_size: -
v_call: TRBV7-8
cdr3_nt: TGTGCCAGCAGCTTAGTCAGTTCAACTAATGAAAAACTGTTTTTT
cdr3_aa: CASSLVSSTNEKLFF

d_call: -
j_call: TRBJ2-7
clone_size: -
v_call: TRBV14
cdr3_nt: TGTGCCAGCAGCCAAGACAGGGGAATCTCCTACGAGCAGTACTTC
cdr3_aa: CASSQDRGISYEQYF

d_call: TRBD1
j_call: TRBJ2-7
clone_size: -
v_call: TRBV10-3
cdr3_nt: TGTGCCATCAGTCCAAGGACAGGGGGCCCCTACGAGCAGTACTTC
cdr3_aa: CAISPRTGGPYEQYF

d_call: -
j_call: TRBJ1-3
clone_size: -
v_call: TRBV19
cdr3_nt: TGTGCCAGTAGCACCGGGGGGAGCGGAAACACCATATATTTT
cdr3_aa: CASSTGGSGNTIYF

d_call: TRBD1
j_call: TRBJ2-7
clone_size: many
v_call: TRBV13
cdr3_nt: TGTGCCAGCAGCGTACTCTCAGGGGGTCTGCCCTACGAGCAGTACTTC
cdr3_aa: CASSVLSGGLPYEQYF

d_call: -
j_call: TRBJ2-7
clone_size: -
v_call: TRBV29-1
cdr3_nt: TGCAGCGTCGGGCACAGGACCTCAGAGCAGTACTTC
cdr3_aa: CSVGHRTSEQYF

d_call: -
j_call: TRBJ1-2
clone_size: -
v_call: TRBV27
cdr3_nt: TGTGCCAGCAGTTCCCCAGGGCTTAAAGATGGCTACACCTTC
cdr3_aa: CASSSPGLKDGYTF

d_call: TRBD1
j_call: TRBJ2-7
clone_size: -
v_call: TRBV19
cdr3_nt: TGTGCCAGTAAATCAGGGGGTCGTTCCTACGAGCAGTACTTC
cdr3_aa: CASKSGGRSYEQYF

d_call: TRBD1
j_call: TRBJ1-1
clone_size: -
v_call: TRBV6-2/TRBV6-3
cdr3_nt: TGTGCCAGCAGTCGAGCTACGCCACAGGGGTTCACTGAAGCTTTCTTT
cdr3_aa: CASSRATPQGFTEAFF

d_call: TRBD1
j_call: TRBJ1-3
clone_size: -
v_call: TRBV19
cdr3_nt: TGTGCCAGTAGACTCACCGGGACAGGGGGCCCCTCTGGAAACACCATATATTTT
cdr3_aa: CASRLTGTGGPSGNTIYF

d_call: -
j_call: TRBJ2-6
clone_size: -
v_call: TRBV19
cdr3_nt: TGTGCCAGTAGTATAGGGGGGGCTGGGGCCAACGTCCTGACTTTC
cdr3_aa: CASSIGGAGANVLTF